Shown below are 7 T cell receptor beta chains from a single sample sequenced in a study of identical twins. MiXCR was run by TCRdb on the 5' RACE reads, yielding one entry per CDR3 protein. The sample gives about 660,000 distinct CDR3 sequences, 8.6% of which show up once; more than 0.75% is in the top ten. This sample was also put to use in a study of yellow fever vaccine responses in identical twins.

The source material was PBMCs. The receptors were gathered from a woman between 18 and 30 years old in good health.

In this sample, this clonotype turned up many times. This chain links TRBV20-1 with TRBJ2-1, with no clear D. This CDR3 has 11 residues. Looked up from germline, CDR1 is DFQATT and CDR2 is SNEGSKA (reference sequence). Trimming cost V 5 bases and J 4 bases, with 6 bases left between them. CDR3 DNA: TGCAGTGCTGCAGCTTACAATGAGCAGTTCTTC. This translates into CSAAAYNEQFF.

The rearrangement uses TRBV10-2 and TRBJ1-2; D unresolved. Trimming took 1 base from V and 7 from J, leaving 13 bases between them. The CDR3 length is 14 residues. CDR1 and CDR2 from the germline V gene are WSHSY and SAAADI. CDR3 sequence reads: CASSEYRVGSGYTF. In nucleotides, the CDR3 is TGCGCCAGCAGTGAGTACCGTGTCGGGAGTGGCTACACCTTC.

This clonotype was counted many times. The V and J genes are TRBV5-1 and TRBJ1-4; no reliable D call. The CDR3 spans 15 residues. With 0 bases removed from V and 3 bases from J, the gap between germline ends came to 9 bases. From germline, CDR1 is SGHRS and CDR2 YFSETQ. CDR3 residues: CASSLDGRPNEKLFF. CDR3 sequence (DNA): TGCGCCAGCAGCTTGGATGGCAGACCTAATGAAAAACTGTTTTTT.

This clonotype was counted at least ten times. The CDR3 DNA reads TGTGCCAGCAGCCCCCGGGGGCGGGGTGAAAAACTGTTTTTT. Protein product: CASSPRGRGEKLFF. J is TRBJ1-4 and V is TRBV12-3 or TRBV12-4; the D gene is possibly TRBD1 (6 bases). The CDR3 loop spans 14 amino acids. Trimming cost V 6 bases and J 7 bases, with 15 bases left between them.

Only a few counts were recorded for this clonotype. The chain uses TRBV7-3 and TRBJ2-3, with D hard to call. The germline V gene has CDR1 SGHTA and CDR2 FQGTGA. The CDR3 consists of 17 residues. Trimming took off 5 bases at V and 1 base at J, with 19 bases between the two ends. CDR3 residues: CASSTPSQPPGTDTQYF. The DNA for the CDR3 is TGTGCCAGCAGCACCCCCTCACAACCCCCTGGCACAGATACGCAGTATTTT.

The chain couples TRBV4-3 to TRBJ2-3, with a tentative D call TRBD1 (5 bases). The CDR3 is 15 amino acids. The V end was cut by 1 base, the J end by 2 bases, with 10 bases between. Germline-derived CDR1 and CDR2 are LGHNA and YSLEER. The CDR3 DNA reads as TGCGCCAGCAGCCAAGGAACAGGATACACAGATACGCAGTATTTT. Amino acid sequence: CASSQGTGYTDTQYF.

There are a few counts of this clonotype. The chain carries TRBV11-1 and TRBJ2-1; D is ambiguous. Trimming took 2 bases from V and 4 from J, leaving 12 bases between them. This CDR3 is built from 15 residues. Looked up from germline, CDR1 is SGHAT and CDR2 is FQDESV (reference sequence). The CDR3, as DNA: TGTGCCAGCAGCTTAACACCTGAACTTTACAATGAGCAGTTCTTC. It yields the protein CASSLTPELYNEQFF.